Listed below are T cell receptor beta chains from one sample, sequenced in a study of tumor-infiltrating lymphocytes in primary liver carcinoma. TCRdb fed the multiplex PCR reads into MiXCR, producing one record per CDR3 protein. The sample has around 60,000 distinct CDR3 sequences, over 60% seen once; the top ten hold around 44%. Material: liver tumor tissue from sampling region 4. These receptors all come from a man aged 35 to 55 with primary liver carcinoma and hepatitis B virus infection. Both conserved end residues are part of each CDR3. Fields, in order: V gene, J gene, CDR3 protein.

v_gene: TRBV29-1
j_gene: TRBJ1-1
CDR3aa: CSFGRDWGINSEAFF

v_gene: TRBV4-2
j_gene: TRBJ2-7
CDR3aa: CASGQGGTSGSYEQYF

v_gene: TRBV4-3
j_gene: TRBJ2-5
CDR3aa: CASSQAASVRTGETHYF

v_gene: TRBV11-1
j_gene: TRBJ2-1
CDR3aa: CASSSPPGGRVFSEQFF

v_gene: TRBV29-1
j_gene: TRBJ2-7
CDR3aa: CSVISSSYEQYF

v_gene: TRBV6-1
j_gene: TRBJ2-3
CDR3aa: CASSESASGPYSTDTQYF

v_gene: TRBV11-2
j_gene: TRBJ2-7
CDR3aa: CASSLTLARTSEQYF

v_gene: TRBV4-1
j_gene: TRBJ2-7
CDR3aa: CASSQVGTSGSVPYEQYF

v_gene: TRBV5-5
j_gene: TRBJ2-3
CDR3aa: CVSSSPDESSTDTQYF

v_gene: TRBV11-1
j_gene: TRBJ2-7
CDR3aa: CASSLGQGIIGEQYF

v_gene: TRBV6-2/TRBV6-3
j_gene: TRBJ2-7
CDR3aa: CTNKETSGRDEQYF

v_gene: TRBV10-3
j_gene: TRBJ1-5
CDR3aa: CTISDSENQPQHF

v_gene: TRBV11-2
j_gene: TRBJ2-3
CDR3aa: CASSRTSGTDTQYF

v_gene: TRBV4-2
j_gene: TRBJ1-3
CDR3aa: CASSQGRDKGLTLSGNTIYF

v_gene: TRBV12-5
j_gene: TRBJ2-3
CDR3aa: CASSSEAGRTDTQHF

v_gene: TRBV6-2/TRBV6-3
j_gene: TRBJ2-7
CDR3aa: CASSHSTQGNRYEQYF

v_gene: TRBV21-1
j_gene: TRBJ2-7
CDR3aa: CASSPPNLSGTGSYEQYF

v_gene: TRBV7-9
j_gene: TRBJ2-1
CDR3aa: CASSVNKWAGGPSNEQLF

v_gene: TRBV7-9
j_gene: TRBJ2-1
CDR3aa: CASGLESNPYNEQFF

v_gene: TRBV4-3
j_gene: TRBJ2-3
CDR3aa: CTSSPSSGTDTQYF

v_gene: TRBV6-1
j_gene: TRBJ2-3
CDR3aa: CASSDLAGGGDTQYF

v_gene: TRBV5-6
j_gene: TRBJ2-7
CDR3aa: CASSFMARGTYEQHF

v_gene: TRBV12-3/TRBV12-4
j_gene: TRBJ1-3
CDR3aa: CASSLATGGNRNTIYF

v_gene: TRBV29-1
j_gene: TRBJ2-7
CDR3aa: CCVESGLGYEQYF

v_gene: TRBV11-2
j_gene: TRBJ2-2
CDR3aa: CASSSTDTRELFF

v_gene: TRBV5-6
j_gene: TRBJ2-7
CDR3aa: CASSARQGELYEQYF

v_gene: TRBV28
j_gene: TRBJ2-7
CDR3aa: CASSFLVGDYEQYF

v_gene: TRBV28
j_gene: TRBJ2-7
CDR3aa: CASIRIEGSYEQYF

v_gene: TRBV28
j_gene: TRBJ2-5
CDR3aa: CASSLRGGQRGETQYF

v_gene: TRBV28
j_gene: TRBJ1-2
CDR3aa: CASSSRWGDLANYGYTF

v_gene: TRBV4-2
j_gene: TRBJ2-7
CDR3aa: CASSQEAGSYEQYF

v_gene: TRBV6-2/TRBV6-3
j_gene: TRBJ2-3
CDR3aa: CASSSAVTNTQYF

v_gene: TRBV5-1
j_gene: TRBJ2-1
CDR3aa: CASCSSGISSHEQFF

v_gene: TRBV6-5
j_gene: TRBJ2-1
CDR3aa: CASSYSNRYGQFF

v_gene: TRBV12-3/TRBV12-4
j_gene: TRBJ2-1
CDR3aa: CAGSPADEPFF

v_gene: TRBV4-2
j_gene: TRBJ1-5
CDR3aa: CASSQDLGDGGRPQHF

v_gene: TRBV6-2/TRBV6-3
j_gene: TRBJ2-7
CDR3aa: CASWATYEQYF

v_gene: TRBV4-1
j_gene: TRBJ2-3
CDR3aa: CARSQDGKEDTHYF

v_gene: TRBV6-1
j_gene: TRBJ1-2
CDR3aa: CASSEVPNYGYNF

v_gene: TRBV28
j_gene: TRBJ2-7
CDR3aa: CASSLFMGRSYEQYF

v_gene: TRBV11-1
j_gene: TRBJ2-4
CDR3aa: CANSFPGTSRTKNIQCF

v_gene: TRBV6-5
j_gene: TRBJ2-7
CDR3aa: CASSWGGRGFDEQYF

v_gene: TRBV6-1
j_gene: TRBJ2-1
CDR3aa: CASSETSGSSHELLF

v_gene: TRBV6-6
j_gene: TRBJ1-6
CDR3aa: CATKGGQVYNSPLHF

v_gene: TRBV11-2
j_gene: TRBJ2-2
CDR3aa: CASRLDDRSAGGLFF

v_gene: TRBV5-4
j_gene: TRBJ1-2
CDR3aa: CASSLGLGGGPQCGQGYTF

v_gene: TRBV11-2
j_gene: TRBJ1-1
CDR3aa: CARREGQGSTEAFF

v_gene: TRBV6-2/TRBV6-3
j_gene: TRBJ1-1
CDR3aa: CASRGQGRWTEAFF

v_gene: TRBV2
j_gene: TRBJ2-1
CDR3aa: CASSSGMDEQFF

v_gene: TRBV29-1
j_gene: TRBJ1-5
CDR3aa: CSVGLGVDQPRHF

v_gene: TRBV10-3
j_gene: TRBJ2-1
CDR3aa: CAISEPGLAGAITYKEQFF

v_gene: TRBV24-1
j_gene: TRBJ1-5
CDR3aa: CATSDSDRGQPQHF

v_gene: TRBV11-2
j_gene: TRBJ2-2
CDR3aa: CASSLASEEAKTGELFF

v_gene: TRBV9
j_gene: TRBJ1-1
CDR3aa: CASSPSGRNTEAFF

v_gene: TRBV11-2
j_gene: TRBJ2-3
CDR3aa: CASNLGPGQVNTINTDTQYF

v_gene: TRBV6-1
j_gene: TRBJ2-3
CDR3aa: CASSHYSPGLAGTDTQYF

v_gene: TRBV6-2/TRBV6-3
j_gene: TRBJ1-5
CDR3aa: CTSSYSVERQPQHF

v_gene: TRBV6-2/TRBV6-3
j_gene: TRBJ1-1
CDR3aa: CASSYVTGGPMNTEAFF

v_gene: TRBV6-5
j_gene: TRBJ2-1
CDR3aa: CATRGSSYNEQFF

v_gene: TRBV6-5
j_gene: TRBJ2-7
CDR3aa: CASGYSLGGEAYEQYF